The rows below give T cell receptor beta chains drawn from one sample of a study of T cell changes during pregnancy in multiple sclerosis. TCRdb's table, derived via immunoSEQ multiplex PCR, lists solely in-frame clones and lacks some. This table holds fewer than 40,000 clones, 85% to 90% found once. The source was CD8+ T cells from peripheral blood mononuclear cells, collected after pregnancy. The source of these receptors is a female donor with multiple sclerosis, enrolled in a pregnancy study. The CDR3 runs from the conserved cysteine through the conserved F or W. Fields, in order: clone size, D gene, CDR3 length, V gene, J gene, CDR3 DNA, CDR3 protein. The D gene is left open where the match is weak. The listing skips clone size in some rows; elsewhere it reads once, few, many or a size class.

>NA|TRBD2|18|TRBV4-2|TRBJ2-5
TGTGCCAGCAGCCAAGATATACGGGACTATAGTCGGTCAGAGACCCAGTACTTC
CASSQDIRDYSRSETQYF
>NA|NA|16|TRBV6-6|TRBJ2-7
TGTGCCAGCAGTTCCCGGGGAGATGAGAGACCCTACGAGCAGTACTTC
CASSSRGDERPYEQYF
>once|TRBD2|16|TRBV4-2|TRBJ2-1
TGTGCCAGCAGCCAAACTCCGACTAGCCCTTACAATGAGCAGTTCTTC
CASSQTPTSPYNEQFF
>NA|TRBD1|13|TRBV2|TRBJ2-7
TGTGCCAGCAGCCGAGGACAGGGCTACGAGCAGTACTTC
CASSRGQGYEQYF
>NA|NA|16|TRBV7-2|TRBJ1-1
TGTGCCAGCAGCTTAGTCCCCAGGGTTTATGACACTGAAGCTTTCTTT
CASSLVPRVYDTEAFF
>NA|NA|17|TRBV7-3|TRBJ2-1
TGTGCCAGCAGCTTATCTTTCCCCGGGGGAGAATACAATGAGCAGTTCTTC
CASSLSFPGGEYNEQFF
>NA|NA|16|TRBV5-6|TRBJ1-1
TGTGCCAGCAGCTTGGGACCGGGGTTTATGAACACTGAAGCTTTCTTT
CASSLGPGFMNTEAFF
>NA|NA|13|TRBV7-9|TRBJ1-2
TGTGCCAGCAGACCTGAGTTTAACTATGGCTACACCTTC
CASRPEFNYGYTF
>NA|TRBD1|18|TRBV9|TRBJ1-2
TGTGCCAGCAGCGTAGCTTCGTCCGGGACAGGCATCTCCTATGGCTACACCTTC
CASSVASSGTGISYGYTF
>NA|TRBD1|13|TRBV29-1|TRBJ1-1
TGCAGCGTTGGACAGGGGGCCGACACTGAAGCTTTCTTT
CSVGQGADTEAFF
>NA|NA|13|TRBV6-6|TRBJ1-1
TGTGCCAGCAGACCCCACACAGGACAAAAAGCTTTCTTT
CASRPHTGQKAFF
>NA|NA|13|TRBV27|TRBJ2-1
TGTGCCAGCAGTTCGTCTACCTACAATGAGCAGTTCTTC
CASSSSTYNEQFF
>once|TRBD1|16|TRBV7-9|TRBJ2-7
TGTGCCAGCAGCCCGGATAGAGGGACAGGAGCCTACGAGCAGTACTTC
CASSPDRGTGAYEQYF
>once|TRBD1|12|TRBV15|TRBJ1-2
TGTGCCACCAGCGTCGGGACAGGGAGATCCACCTTC
CATSVGTGRSTF
>NA|TRBD2|17|TRBV9|TRBJ2-2
TGTGCCAGCAGCGTCAGTTTTAGCGGGGGGAGGACCGGGGAGCTGTTTTTT
CASSVSFSGGRTGELFF
>NA|TRBD1|17|TRBV19|TRBJ1-1
TGTGCCAGTAGTATAGACCCAGACAGGGGCGCTCACACTGAAGCTTTCTTT
CASSIDPDRGAHTEAFF
>NA|TRBD2|15|TRBV7-6|TRBJ2-3
TGTGCCAGCAGCCCCTCGCTAGCGGCCGAAGATACGCAGTATTTT
CASSPSLAAEDTQYF
>NA|NA|15|TRBV21-1|TRBJ1-6
TGTGCCAGCAGCAAACCGGGGACAGATAATTCACCCCTCCACTTT
CASSKPGTDNSPLHF
>NA|NA|14|TRBV4-2|TRBJ1-4
TGTGCCAGCAGCCAAGTGGGCAGCTCAGAAAAACTGTTTTTT
CASSQVGSSEKLFF
>NA|TRBD1|16|TRBV9|TRBJ2-7
TGTGCCAGCAGCGGCTCCGGACAGGGCAATCAGTACGAGCAGTACTTC
CASSGSGQGNQYEQYF
>NA|NA|12|TRBV6-4|TRBJ1-2
TGTGCCAGCAGTGACTCGTCGGGGAGCTACACCTTC
CASSDSSGSYTF
>NA|NA|15|TRBV7-2|TRBJ1-4
TGTGCCAGCAGCTTAGAGCGTGCAACTAATGAAAAACTGTTTTTT
CASSLERATNEKLFF
>medium-sized|NA|14|TRBV9|TRBJ2-3
TGTGCCAGCAGCTCAGGGATAAACACAGATACGCAGTATTTT
CASSSGINTDTQYF
>few|NA|15|TRBV7-8|TRBJ1-1
TGTGCCAGCAGCTTATATGAGGGAATGAACACTGAAGCTTTCTTT
CASSLYEGMNTEAFF
>NA|NA|15|TRBV5-8|TRBJ1-5
TGTGCCAGCAGCCTACGTTGGGGCGACAATCAGCCCCAGCATTTT
CASSLRWGDNQPQHF
>NA|TRBD2|16|TRBV13|TRBJ2-5
TGTGCCAGCAGCTTAGCGCTAGCGGGGCGAAAAGAGACCCAGTACTTC
CASSLALAGRKETQYF
>NA|NA|14|TRBV5-6|TRBJ1-4
TGTGCCAGCAGCTCACAGGGAGCTAATGAAAAACTGTTTTTT
CASSSQGANEKLFF
>NA|NA|15|TRBV4-2|TRBJ1-4
TGTGCCAGCAGCCTCGGGGGGGAATACGATGAAAAACTGTTTTTT
CASSLGGEYDEKLFF
>NA|NA|13|TRBV4-3|TRBJ2-3
TGCGCCAGCAGCCAATCTAGCACAGATACGCAGTATTTT
CASSQSSTDTQYF
>once|NA|10|TRBV19|TRBJ1-2
TGTGCGTCCGGGGATTATGGCTACACCTTC
CASGDYGYTF
>NA|NA|9|TRBV23-1|TRBJ1-2
TGCGCCAGCAGTGTAGGCTACACCTTC
CASSVGYTF
>NA|TRBD1|15|TRBV9|TRBJ1-1
TGTGCCAGCAGCACTGTGACAGGGATGAACACTGAAGCTTTCTTT
CASSTVTGMNTEAFF
>NA|NA|13|TRBV11-2|TRBJ1-3
TGTCGTCGTGGACACATCTCTGGAAACACCATATATTTT
CRRGHISGNTIYF
>NA|NA|14|TRBV7-3|TRBJ2-5
TGTGCCAGCAGCTTAGCCGGGAACCAAGAGACCCAGTACTTC
CASSLAGNQETQYF
>NA|TRBD1|14|TRBV5-1|TRBJ2-7
TGCGCCAGCAGCATGACAGGGACCTTCTACGAGCAGTACTTC
CASSMTGTFYEQYF
>NA|NA|14|TRBV6-1|TRBJ1-5
TGTGCCAGCAGGGCGGGGGGTAGCAATCAGCCCCAGCATTTT
CASRAGGSNQPQHF
>NA|TRBD1|15|TRBV9|TRBJ2-3
TGTGCCAGCAGCGCCGGGACAGCGCTTACAGATACGCAGTATTTT
CASSAGTALTDTQYF
>NA|NA|13|TRBV30|TRBJ1-5
TGTGCCTGGAGTCCCCTTAGCAATCAGCCCCAGCATTTT
CAWSPLSNQPQHF
>once|TRBD1|16|TRBV15|TRBJ2-7
TGTGCCACCAGCAGGCCAGACAGGGGGACCCCCTACGAGCAGTACTTC
CATSRPDRGTPYEQYF
>NA|NA|14|TRBV21-1|TRBJ2-5
TGTGCCAGCAGCATTTCCATCAGGGGCGAGACCCAGTACTTC
CASSISIRGETQYF
>NA|TRBD2|16|TRBV27|TRBJ2-3
TGTGCCAGCAGATTACTGGCAGCGGGGAACACAGATACGCAGTATTTT
CASRLLAAGNTDTQYF
>few|TRBD2|14|TRBV19|TRBJ2-3
TGTGCCAGTAGTATATTTCCCGGGGGGGCTACGCAGTATTTT
CASSIFPGGATQYF
>NA|NA|12|TRBV7-2|TRBJ1-2
TGTGCCAGCAGCCGAGACAGCTATGGCTACACCTTC
CASSRDSYGYTF
>NA|TRBD2|15|TRBV6-1|TRBJ2-5
TGTGCCAGCAGTGAACTAGCGGGGGGGCAAGAGACCCAGTACTTC
CASSELAGGQETQYF